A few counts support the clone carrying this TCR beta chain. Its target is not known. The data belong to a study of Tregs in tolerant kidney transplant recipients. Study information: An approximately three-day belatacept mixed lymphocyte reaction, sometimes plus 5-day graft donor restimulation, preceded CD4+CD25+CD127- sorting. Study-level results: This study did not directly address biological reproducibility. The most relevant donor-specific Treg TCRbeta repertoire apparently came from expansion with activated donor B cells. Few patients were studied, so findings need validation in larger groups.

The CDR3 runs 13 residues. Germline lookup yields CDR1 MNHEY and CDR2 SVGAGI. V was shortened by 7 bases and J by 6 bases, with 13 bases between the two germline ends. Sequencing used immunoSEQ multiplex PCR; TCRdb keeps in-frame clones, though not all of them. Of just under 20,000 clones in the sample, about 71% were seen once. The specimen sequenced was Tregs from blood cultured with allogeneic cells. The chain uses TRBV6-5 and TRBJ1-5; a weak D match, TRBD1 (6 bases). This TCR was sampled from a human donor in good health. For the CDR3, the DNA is TGTGCCAGCACACAGGGCCTAGGTCAGCCCCAGCATTTT. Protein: CASTQGLGQPQHF.